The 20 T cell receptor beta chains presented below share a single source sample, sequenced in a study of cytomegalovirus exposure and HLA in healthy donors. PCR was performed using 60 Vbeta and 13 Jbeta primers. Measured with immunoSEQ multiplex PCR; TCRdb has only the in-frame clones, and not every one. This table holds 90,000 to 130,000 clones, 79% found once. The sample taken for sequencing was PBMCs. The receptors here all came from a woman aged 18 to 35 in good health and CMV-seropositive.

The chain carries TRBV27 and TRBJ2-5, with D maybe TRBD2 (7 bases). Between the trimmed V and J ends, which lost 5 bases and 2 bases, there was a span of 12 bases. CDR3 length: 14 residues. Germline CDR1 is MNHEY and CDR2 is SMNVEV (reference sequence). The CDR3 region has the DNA TGTGCCAGCAGTATAGGGGGGGCACAAGAGACCCAGTACTTC. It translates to CASSIGGAQETQYF.

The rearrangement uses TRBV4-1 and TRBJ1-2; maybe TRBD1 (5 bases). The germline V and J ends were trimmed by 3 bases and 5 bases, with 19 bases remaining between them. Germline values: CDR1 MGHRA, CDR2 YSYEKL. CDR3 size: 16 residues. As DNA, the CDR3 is TGCGCCAGCAGCCATCCCGGCCGCAGGGAACGGTATGGCTACACCTTC. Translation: CASSHPGRRERYGYTF.

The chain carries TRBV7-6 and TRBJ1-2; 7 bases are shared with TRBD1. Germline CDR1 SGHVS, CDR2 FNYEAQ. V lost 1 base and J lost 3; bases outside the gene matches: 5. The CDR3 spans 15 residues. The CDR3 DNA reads TGTGCCAGCAGCTTAGTGGAGGGGGCGGACTATGGCTACACCTTC. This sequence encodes CASSLVEGADYGYTF. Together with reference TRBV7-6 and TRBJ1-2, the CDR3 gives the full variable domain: GAGVSQSPRYKVTKRGQDVALRCDPISGHVSLYWYRQALGQGPEFLTYFNYEAQQDKSGLPNDRFSAERPEGSISTLTIQRTEQRDSAMYRCASSLVEGADYGYTFGSGTRLTVV.

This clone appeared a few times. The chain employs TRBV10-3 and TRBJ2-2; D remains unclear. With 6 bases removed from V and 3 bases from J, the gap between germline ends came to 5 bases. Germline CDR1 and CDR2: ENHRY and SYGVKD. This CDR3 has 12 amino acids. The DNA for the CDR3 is TGTGCCATCAGACGCGACACCGGGGAGCTGTTTTTT. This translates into CAIRRDTGELFF.

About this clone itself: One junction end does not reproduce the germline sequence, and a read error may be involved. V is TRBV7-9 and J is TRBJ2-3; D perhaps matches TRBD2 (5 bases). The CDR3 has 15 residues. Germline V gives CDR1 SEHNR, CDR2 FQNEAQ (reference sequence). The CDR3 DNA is TGTTCCAGCAGCTTATCCTCCGGGGTCACAGATACGCAGTATTTT. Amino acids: CSSSLSSGVTDTQYF.

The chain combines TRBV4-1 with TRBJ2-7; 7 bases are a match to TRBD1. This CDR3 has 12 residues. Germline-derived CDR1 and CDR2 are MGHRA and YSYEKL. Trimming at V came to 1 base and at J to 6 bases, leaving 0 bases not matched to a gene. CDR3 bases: TGCGCCAGCAGCCAAGGGACAGGCGAGCAGTACTTC. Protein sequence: CASSQGTGEQYF.

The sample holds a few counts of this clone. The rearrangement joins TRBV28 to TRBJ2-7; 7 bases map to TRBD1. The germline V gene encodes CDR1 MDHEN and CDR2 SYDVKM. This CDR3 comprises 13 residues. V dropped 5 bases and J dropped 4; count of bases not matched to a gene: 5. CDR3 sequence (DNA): TGTGCCAGCAGTCGGGACAGAGGGTACGAGCAGTACTTC. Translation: CASSRDRGYEQYF.

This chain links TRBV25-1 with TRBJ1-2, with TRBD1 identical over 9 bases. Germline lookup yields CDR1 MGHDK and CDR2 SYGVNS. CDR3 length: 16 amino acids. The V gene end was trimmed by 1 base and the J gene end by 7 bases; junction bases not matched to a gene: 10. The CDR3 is CASSELRGQGPGGYTF. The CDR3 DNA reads TGTGCCAGCAGTGAATTGCGGGGACAGGGACCGGGTGGCTACACCTTC.

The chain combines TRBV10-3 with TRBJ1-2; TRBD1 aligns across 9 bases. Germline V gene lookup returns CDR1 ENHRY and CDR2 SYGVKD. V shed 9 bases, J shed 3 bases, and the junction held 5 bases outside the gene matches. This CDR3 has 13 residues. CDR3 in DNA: TGTGCCATGGGACAGGGCTGGGACTATGGCTACACCTTC. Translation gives CAMGQGWDYGYTF.

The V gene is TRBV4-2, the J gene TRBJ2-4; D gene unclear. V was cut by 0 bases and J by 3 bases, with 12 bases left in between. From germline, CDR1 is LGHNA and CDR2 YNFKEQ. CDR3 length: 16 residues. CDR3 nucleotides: TGTGCCAGCAGCCAAGATTTGAGACATCTCAAAAACATTCAGTACTTC. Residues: CASSQDLRHLKNIQYF.

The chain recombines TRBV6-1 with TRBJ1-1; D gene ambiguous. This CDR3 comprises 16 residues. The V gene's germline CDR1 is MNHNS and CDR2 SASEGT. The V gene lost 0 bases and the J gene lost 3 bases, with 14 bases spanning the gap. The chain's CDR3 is CASSEAPGSGDTEAFF. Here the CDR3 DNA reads TGTGCCAGCAGTGAAGCCCCTGGATCCGGGGACACTGAAGCTTTCTTT.

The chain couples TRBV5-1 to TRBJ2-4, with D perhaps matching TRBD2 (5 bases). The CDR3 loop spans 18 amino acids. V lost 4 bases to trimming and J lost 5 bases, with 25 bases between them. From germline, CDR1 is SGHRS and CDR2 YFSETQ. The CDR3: CASSPGSGWSVVENIQYF. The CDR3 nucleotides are TGCGCCAGCAGCCCGGGTTCGGGGTGGTCCGTGGTGGAAAACATTCAGTACTTC.

The CDR3 DNA follows: TGTGCCAGCAGTTTAAATGGCCCGGACAGTGCCCCCGAGCCCCAGCATTTT. It is translated as CASSLNGPDSAPEPQHF. V gene TRBV28 combines with J gene TRBJ1-5, with D tentatively TRBD1 (6 bases). V lost 2 bases and J 8 bases, leaving 22 bases between the germline ends. Germline lookup yields CDR1 MDHEN and CDR2 SYDVKM. The CDR3 is 17 amino acids.

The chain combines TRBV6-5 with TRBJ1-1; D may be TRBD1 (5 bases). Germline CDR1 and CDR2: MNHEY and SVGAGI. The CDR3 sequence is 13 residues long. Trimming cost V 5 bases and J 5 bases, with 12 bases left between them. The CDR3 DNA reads TGTGCCAGCAGTGATAGGGGAAGGACTGAAGCTTTCTTT. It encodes CASSDRGRTEAFF.

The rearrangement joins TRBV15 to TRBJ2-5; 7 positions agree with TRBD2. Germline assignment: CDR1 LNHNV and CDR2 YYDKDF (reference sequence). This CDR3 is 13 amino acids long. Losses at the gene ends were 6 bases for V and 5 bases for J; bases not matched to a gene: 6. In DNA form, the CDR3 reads TGTGCCACCAGTTGGGAGGGAGGGGAGACCCAGTACTTC. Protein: CATSWEGGETQYF.

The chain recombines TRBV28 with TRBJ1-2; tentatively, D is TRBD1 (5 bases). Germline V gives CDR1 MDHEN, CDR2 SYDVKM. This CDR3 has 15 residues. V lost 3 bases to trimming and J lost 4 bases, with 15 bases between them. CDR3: CASSLTVSMFYGYTF. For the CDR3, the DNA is TGTGCCAGCAGTTTGACAGTTTCTATGTTCTATGGCTACACCTTC.

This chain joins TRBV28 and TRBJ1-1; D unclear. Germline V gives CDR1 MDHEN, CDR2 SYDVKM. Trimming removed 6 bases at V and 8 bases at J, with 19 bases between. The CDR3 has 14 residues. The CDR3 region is CASSPRGATLEAFF. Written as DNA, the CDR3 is TGTGCCAGCAGCCCACGGGGAGCTACGTTAGAAGCTTTCTTT.

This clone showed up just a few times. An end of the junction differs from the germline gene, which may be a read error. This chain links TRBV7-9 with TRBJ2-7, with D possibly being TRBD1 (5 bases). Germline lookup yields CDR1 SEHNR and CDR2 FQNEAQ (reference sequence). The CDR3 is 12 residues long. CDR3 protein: CSSSLTDNEQYF. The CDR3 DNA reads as TGTTCCAGCAGCTTGACAGACAACGAGCAGTACTTC.

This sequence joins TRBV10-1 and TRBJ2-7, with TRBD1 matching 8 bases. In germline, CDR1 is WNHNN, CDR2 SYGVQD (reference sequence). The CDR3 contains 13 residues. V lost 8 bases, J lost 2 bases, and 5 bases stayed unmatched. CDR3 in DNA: TGCGCCAGCGGCCCGGGACAGGCCTACGAGCAGTACTTC. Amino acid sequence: CASGPGQAYEQYF.

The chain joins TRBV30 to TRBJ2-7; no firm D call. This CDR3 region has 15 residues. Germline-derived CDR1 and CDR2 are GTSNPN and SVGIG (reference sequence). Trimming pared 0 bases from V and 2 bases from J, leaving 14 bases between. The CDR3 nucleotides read TGTGCCTGGAGTGTGATTTACGCAGGAACCTACGAGCAGTACTTC. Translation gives CAWSVIYAGTYEQYF.